This is a list of T cell receptor beta chains from one sample in a study of T cell changes during pregnancy in multiple sclerosis. Profiled with immunoSEQ multiplex PCR; TCRdb holds only in-frame clones, not every one. The table shows around 61,000 clones, with about 87% occurring only once. The source material was peripheral blood, sampled in the first trimester of pregnancy. Source of these receptors: a female donor in good health, enrolled as a control in a pregnancy study. Each CDR3 is given with its conserved first and last residue. A D gene is named only where the DNA matches it firmly. Clone sizes are given selectively: once, few, many, or a class where the clone is expanded.

v_gene	d_gene	j_gene	abundance	CDR3aa	CDR3nt
TRBV5-4	NA	TRBJ1-5	NA	CASKTGDQPQHF	TGTGCCAGCAAGACAGGAGATCAGCCCCAGCATTTT
TRBV5-1	NA	TRBJ1-2	NA	CASSLSESGFQRNTF	TGCGCCAGCAGCTTGAGTGAGTCAGGGTTTCAACGGAACACCTTC
TRBV7-6	TRBD1	TRBJ2-7	few	CASSLEGDRGGSYEQYF	TGTGCCAGCAGCTTAGAAGGTGACAGGGGTGGCTCCTACGAGCAGTACTTC
TRBV27	NA	TRBJ2-5	NA	CASSLVSDQETQYF	TGTGCCAGCAGTTTAGTTTCAGACCAAGAGACCCAGTACTTC
TRBV29-1	NA	TRBJ1-1	NA	CSVDGQHTEAFF	TGCAGCGTTGACGGACAGCACACTGAAGCTTTCTTT
TRBV5-6	TRBD1	TRBJ2-7	NA	CASSFRPGQGYEQYF	TGTGCCAGCAGCTTCCGGCCGGGACAGGGGTACGAGCAGTACTTC
TRBV7-8	TRBD1	TRBJ1-6	NA	CASSLTRQGFNSPLHF	TGTGCCAGCAGCTTGACGAGACAGGGATTTAATTCACCCCTCCACTTT
TRBV4-2	NA	TRBJ2-7	NA	CASSQEGKAYEQYF	TGTGCCAGCAGCCAAGAGGGCAAGGCCTACGAGCAGTACTTC
TRBV7-2	NA	TRBJ1-2	NA	CASSLAIGGNYGYTF	TGTGCCAGCAGCTTAGCGATAGGGGGTAACTATGGCTACACCTTC
TRBV6-4	NA	TRBJ1-2	NA	CASSEQGSPGGGYTF	TGTGCCAGCAGTGAACAGGGATCGCCCGGAGGCGGCTACACCTTC
TRBV6-1	NA	TRBJ2-3	NA	CASSGLGTDTQYF	TGTGCCAGCAGTGGACTGGGCACAGATACGCAGTATTTT
TRBV27	NA	TRBJ2-7	NA	CASTLTAGAEQYF	TGTGCCAGCACCTTAACTGCAGGGGCCGAGCAGTACTTC
TRBV6-1	NA	TRBJ1-2	NA	CASSEVLDSPNIYGYTF	TGTGCCAGCAGTGAAGTTTTGGACAGTCCAAACATTTATGGCTACACCTTC
TRBV5-1	NA	TRBJ1-5	once	CASSLDSGSNQPQHF	TGCGCCAGCAGCTTGGACAGTGGAAGCAATCAGCCCCAGCATTTT
TRBV4-3	NA	TRBJ1-6	NA	CASSQARPLPTSYNSPLHF	TGCGCCAGCAGCCAAGCTAGACCCCTACCAACCTCCTATAATTCACCCCTCCACTTT
TRBV6-1	NA	TRBJ2-1	NA	CASSPIGGYNEQFF	TGTGCCAGCAGTCCTATAGGCGGCTACAATGAGCAGTTCTTC
TRBV4-2	TRBD1	TRBJ1-1	few	CASSQDKRGGINEAFF	TGTGCCAGCAGCCAAGATAAAAGAGGGGGCATTAATGAAGCTTTCTTT
TRBV25-1	NA	TRBJ1-1	once	CASKTDPNTEAFF	TGTGCCAGCAAGACAGACCCGAACACTGAAGCTTTCTTT
TRBV7-2	TRBD1	TRBJ2-7	NA	CASSSTGNEQYF	TGTGCCAGCAGCTCGACAGGGAACGAGCAGTACTTC
TRBV30	NA	TRBJ1-2	NA	CAWSSLGRGYTF	TGTGCCTGGAGCTCTCTAGGGAGAGGCTACACCTTC
TRBV2	NA	TRBJ2-1	NA	CAGTIAVDQFF	TGTGCCGGAACAATAGCGGTAGACCAGTTCTTC
TRBV7-9	NA	TRBJ1-4	NA	CASSLEGSGEKLFF	TGTGCCAGCAGCTTAGAGGGGTCTGGGGAAAAACTGTTTTTT
TRBV19	NA	TRBJ1-6	NA	CASYTGNYNSPLHF	TGTGCCAGTTATACAGGGAACTATAATTCACCCCTCCACTTT
TRBV19	TRBD1	TRBJ2-1	NA	CASRTTGAPVAYNEQFF	TGTGCCAGTAGGACTACAGGGGCCCCCGTCGCCTACAATGAGCAGTTCTTC
TRBV9	TRBD2	TRBJ2-3	NA	CASSVSSGGRDTQYF	TGTGCCAGCAGCGTCTCTAGCGGGGGGCGGGATACGCAGTATTTT
TRBV29-1	TRBD1	TRBJ2-7	NA	CSAEGGESSYEQYF	TGCAGCGCCGAAGGGGGCGAGAGCTCCTACGAGCAGTACTTC
TRBV4-3	NA	TRBJ2-3	NA	CASSQEVGGGPDTQYF	TGCGCCAGCAGCCAAGAAGTCGGCGGGGGCCCAGATACGCAGTATTTT
TRBV4-3	NA	TRBJ2-1	NA	CASSQDLGDEQFF	TGCGCCAGCAGCCAAGATCTCGGGGATGAGCAGTTCTTC
TRBV7-2	NA	TRBJ1-1	NA	CASSFTGPVSEAFF	TGTGCCAGCAGCTTTACAGGGCCCGTCTCTGAAGCTTTCTTT
TRBV7-7	NA	TRBJ1-2	once	CASRLTLMLEAYGYTF	TGTGCTAGCCGTCTCACGTTAATGTTAGAGGCCTATGGCTACACCTTC
TRBV10-3	TRBD2	TRBJ2-7	once	CAISGAGTSAYEQYF	TGTGCCATCAGTGGGGCCGGGACTAGCGCGTACGAGCAGTACTTC
TRBV5-6	TRBD1	TRBJ1-2	NA	CASSSTGESYGYTF	TGTGCCAGCAGCTCGACAGGGGAAAGCTATGGCTACACCTTC
TRBV5-1	NA	TRBJ1-5	NA	CASSLGGGNQPQHF	TGCGCCAGCAGCTTGGGCGGGGGAAATCAGCCCCAGCATTTT
TRBV19	TRBD1	TRBJ1-6	NA	CASRGQGNMNSPLHF	TGTGCCAGTAGAGGACAGGGGAATATGAATTCACCCCTCCACTTT
TRBV27	TRBD1	TRBJ2-7	NA	CATSGQGVGDEQYF	TGTGCCACCTCCGGACAGGGGGTTGGTGACGAGCAGTACTTC
TRBV7-9	NA	TRBJ1-1	NA	CASSPPYTVNTEAFF	TGTGCCAGCAGCCCCCCGTACACAGTTAACACTGAAGCTTTCTTT
TRBV9	TRBD2	TRBJ2-1	NA	CASSAGGAFGIEQFF	TGTGCCAGCAGCGCGGGAGGGGCGTTCGGTATTGAGCAGTTCTTC
TRBV4-3	NA	TRBJ1-2	NA	CASSQDAGVGGLGYTF	TGCGCCAGCAGCCAAGACGCAGGTGTCGGGGGGCTTGGCTACACCTTC
TRBV7-2	TRBD1	TRBJ2-7	once	CASSLTPDRENEQYF	TGTGCCAGCAGCTTAACCCCGGACAGGGAGAACGAGCAGTACTTC
TRBV5-4	TRBD1	TRBJ1-2	NA	CASSLAPGQGRLVGYTF	TGTGCCAGCAGCTTGGCTCCGGGACAGGGACGATTAGTTGGCTACACCTTC
TRBV4-3	TRBD1	TRBJ1-2	NA	CASSQEQGHYGYTF	TGCGCCAGCAGCCAAGAACAGGGGCACTATGGCTACACCTTC
TRBV7-9	TRBD2	TRBJ2-5	NA	CASSLGLAGVGETQYF	TGTGCCAGCAGCTTAGGACTAGCGGGGGTTGGCGAGACCCAGTACTTC
TRBV7-9	TRBD1	TRBJ1-3	once	CASSPQGQGAIGNTIYF	TGTGCCAGCAGCCCTCAGGGACAGGGGGCGATCGGAAACACCATATATTTT
TRBV25-1	NA	TRBJ1-1	NA	CASSEYRTADTEAFF	TGTGCCAGCAGTGAATATAGGACAGCCGACACTGAAGCTTTCTTT
TRBV9	NA	TRBJ2-7	NA	CASSVMDQGGYEQYF	TGTGCCAGCAGCGTAATGGACCAGGGGGGATACGAGCAGTACTTC
TRBV30	NA	TRBJ1-2	NA	CAWSLLGKSGYTF	TGTGCCTGGAGTTTGCTCGGGAAGAGCGGCTACACCTTC
TRBV2	TRBD1	TRBJ1-5	once	CASSVGQGAYRPQHF	TGTGCCAGCAGTGTGGGACAGGGGGCGTATAGACCCCAGCATTTT
TRBV15	TRBD1	TRBJ1-1	NA	CATTATGGNTEAFF	TGTGCCACCACTGCGACAGGGGGTAACACTGAAGCTTTCTTT
TRBV4-1	NA	TRBJ1-6	NA	CASSQGLDSSYNSPLHF	TGCGCCAGCAGCCAAGGGCTGGACAGCTCCTATAATTCACCCCTCCACTTT